This T cell receptor beta chain was obtained from a study of tumor-infiltrating lymphocytes in primary liver carcinoma. Study outcomes and limitations: Reduced overlap was seen in tumor-adjacent and tumor-blood pairs versus tumor region pairs.

Blood RNA was derived from unsorted whole blood, and germline DNA was extracted too. Investigators obtained around 4 milliliters of peripheral blood ahead of surgery. In this sample, this clonotype turned up once. The antigen is not known. cDNA specific to TCR beta was made from 500 to 650 ng of total RNA, with a constant-region primer employed for priming. Construction of TCR beta libraries relied on three successive nested multiplex PCR rounds employing slightly modified ARM-PCR. Primers for the first two PCR rounds were TRBV1-TRBV30 forward primers and a C-beta reverse primer (roughly 10 cycles per round). TCRdb reanalysed the multiplex PCR reads using MiXCR and keeps one entry per CDR3 protein. The table has just over 300,000 distinct CDR3 sequences, approximately 54% seen once; the top ten hold about 17%. CDR3 length: 12 amino acids. CDR1 is MDHEN and CDR2 is SYDVKM in the germline V gene. The V end was cut by 10 bases, the J end by 3 bases, with 13 bases between.

The receptor comes from a woman in her 30s with primary liver carcinoma and hepatitis B virus infection. The genes are TRBV28 and TRBJ2-7; D possibly corresponds to TRBD1 (6 bases). The specimen sequenced was peripheral blood. The CDR3 DNA sequence: TGTGCCACCCGACAGGACGGCTACGAGCAGTACTTC. It is translated as CATRQDGYEQYF.